The 3 T cell receptor beta chains below all came from one sample that was sequenced in a study of cytomegalovirus exposure and HLA in healthy donors. PCR amplification relied on 60 Vbeta primers (plus 13 Jbeta primers). Method: immunoSEQ multiplex PCR; TCRdb's copy keeps in-frame clones and lacks some. The sample has under 200,000 clones; around 80% are singletons. Source material: PBMCs. The origin of the receptors is a woman between 45 and 60 years old in good health and CMV-seropositive.

V usage is TRBV7-9 and J usage is TRBJ2-2; maybe TRBD1 (6 bases). The CDR3 consists of 12 residues. Between the trimmed V and J ends, which lost 3 bases and 10 bases, there was a span of 9 bases. Germline V gene lookup returns CDR1 SEHNR and CDR2 FQNEAQ (reference sequence). The CDR3 sequence: CASSFEGEELFF. The CDR3 DNA reads as TGTGCCAGCAGCTTCGAGGGGGAGGAGCTGTTTTTT. Looking up the rest from reference TRBV7-9 and TRBJ2-2 gives the full variable domain: DTGVSQNPRHKITKRGQNVTFRCDPISEHNRLYWYRQTLGQGPEFLTYFQNEAQLEKSRLLSDRFSAERPKGSFSTLEIQRTEQGDSAMYLCASSFEGEELFFGEGSRLTVL.

In nucleotides, the CDR3 is TGTGCCAGCAGCGCATTTGGACTAGCGGGGGGGCCCGGCACAGATACGCAGTATTTT. Protein: CASSAFGLAGGPGTDTQYF. The chain recombines TRBV9 with TRBJ2-3, with 15 bases aligning to TRBD2. Germline V gene sequence: CDR1 SGDLS, CDR2 YYNGEE. V dropped 3 bases and J dropped 1; count of bases not matched to a gene: 9. CDR3 length: 19 residues.

The V call is TRBV9, the J call TRBJ1-6; D gene unclear. Trimming left V 3 bases short and J 11 bases short, with 15 bases between. CDR3 size: 14 residues. Per germline, CDR1 SGDLS and CDR2 YYNGEE. The CDR3: CASSAGPGGAPLHF. CDR3 DNA: TGTGCCAGCAGCGCGGGTCCGGGTGGAGCACCCCTCCACTTT.